This is a list of T cell receptor beta chains from one sample in a study of T cells in Graves' hyperthyroidism and ophthalmopathy. TCRdb re-analysed the multiplex PCR reads in MiXCR, keeping a single row per CDR3 protein. This table has about 600,000 distinct CDR3 sequences, 14% appearing once. The specimen was blood. These TCRs come from a woman under 30 with Graves' ophthalmopathy. The CDR3 runs from the conserved cysteine through the conserved F or W. A D gene is named only where the DNA matches it firmly. A clone size is listed for some rows: how often the clone was seen (once, few, many), or a class if it is expanded.

>TRBJ2-2|many|17|TRBV12-3/TRBV12-4|TRBD2
CASTLAGGHSNTGELFF
TGTGCCAGCACTTTAGCGGGAGGGCATTCGAACACCGGGGAGCTGTTTTTT
>TRBJ2-7|-|15|TRBV4-1|TRBD1
CASSPIRRQGFEQYF
TGCGCCAGCTCACCCATCAGGAGACAGGGGTTCGAGCAGTACTTC
>TRBJ2-7|-|15|TRBV30|TRBD2
CAWSPGLAPSYEQYF
TGTGCCTGGAGTCCGGGACTAGCGCCTTCCTACGAGCAGTACTTC
>TRBJ2-7|many|14|TRBV18|-
CASSPPYTFYEQYF
TGTGCCAGCTCACCACCCTACACTTTCTACGAGCAGTACTTC
>TRBJ1-5|few|15|TRBV19|-
CASTPDPSPNQPQHF
TGTGCCAGTACGCCGGATCCCAGCCCCAATCAGCCCCAGCATTTT
>TRBJ2-5|-|15|TRBV7-9|-
CASSSVAGAGETQYF
TGTGCCAGCAGCTCGGTGGCGGGGGCGGGAGAGACCCAGTACTTC
>TRBJ2-3|many|15|TRBV6-1|TRBD1
CASSDVGQGADTQYF
TGTGCCAGCAGTGACGTGGGACAGGGTGCAGATACGCAGTATTTT
>TRBJ1-1|few|15|TRBV4-3|-
CASSQDLGGMAEAFF
TGCGCCAGCAGCCAAGATCTCGGGGGGATGGCTGAAGCTTTCTTT
>TRBJ1-5|few|16|TRBV7-9|-
CASSSTAGYSNQPQHF
TGTGCCAGCAGTTCCACGGCGGGATATAGCAATCAGCCCCAGCATTTT
>TRBJ1-6|few|16|TRBV6-1|-
CASSERFGTGRSPLHF
TGTGCCAGCAGTGAAAGATTTGGCACCGGCCGCTCACCCCTCCACTTT
>TRBJ1-5|-|17|TRBV19|-
CASSLLPFGVVGQPQHF
TGTGCCAGTAGTTTGTTACCTTTCGGCGTAGTAGGTCAGCCCCAGCATTTT
>TRBJ1-4|many|15|TRBV12-3/TRBV12-4|TRBD1
CASSLRGQGNEKLFF
TGTGCCAGCAGTTTACGCGGACAGGGGAATGAAAAACTGTTTTTT
>TRBJ2-3|-|16|TRBV6-1|TRBD2
CAPVGLAASSTDTQYF
TGTGCCCCTGTGGGACTAGCGGCCTCTAGCACAGATACGCAGTATTTT
>TRBJ2-7|few|16|TRBV14|-
CASSQVGLAAGHEQYF
TGTGCCAGCAGCCAAGTGGGTCTAGCCGCCGGGCACGAGCAGTACTTC
>TRBJ2-4|-|18|TRBV28|-
CASSLFDRAGKAKNIQYF
TGTGCCAGCAGTTTGTTTGATAGGGCTGGGAAAGCCAAAAACATTCAGTACTTC
>TRBJ2-7|-|16|TRBV4-3|-
CASSQWGTGGGVEQYF
TGCGCCAGCAGCCAGTGGGGGACCGGGGGAGGCGTCGAGCAGTACTTC
>TRBJ1-3|-|18|TRBV4-3|-
CASSQDSLRPTPGNTIYF
TGCGCCAGCAGCCAAGATAGTCTAAGGCCGACGCCCGGAAACACCATATATTTT
>TRBJ2-7|many|11|TRBV30|-
CAWWQGLEQYF
TGTGCCTGGTGGCAGGGTCTGGAGCAGTACTTC
>TRBJ2-7|many|15|TRBV5-4|TRBD2
CASSLRSGPSYEQYF
TGTGCCAGCAGCCTCCGTAGCGGGCCCTCCTACGAGCAGTACTTC
>TRBJ2-3|many|17|TRBV20-1|TRBD2
CSARGLAGGPLSDTQYF
TGCAGTGCTAGGGGACTAGCGGGAGGGCCGTTATCAGATACGCAGTATTTT
>TRBJ1-3|few|15|TRBV12-3/TRBV12-4|TRBD1
CASSDRDRTGNTIYF
TGTGCCAGCAGTGACAGGGATAGGACTGGAAACACCATATATTTT
>TRBJ2-1|-|17|TRBV12-3/TRBV12-4|TRBD2
CASRQSGLAGFHNEQFF
TGTGCCAGCAGGCAGTCGGGACTAGCGGGATTTCACAATGAGCAGTTCTTC
>TRBJ1-1|-|17|TRBV6-1|-
CASSEDVGGHLNTEAFF
TGTGCCAGCAGTGAAGACGTGGGGGGACACTTGAACACTGAAGCTTTCTTT
>TRBJ2-5|many|14|TRBV3-1|-
CASSPLTSWETQYF
TGTGCCAGCAGCCCGCTAACTAGCTGGGAGACCCAGTACTTC
>TRBJ2-7|few|15|TRBV4-3|TRBD1
CASSLIRTGSYEQYF
TGCGCCAGCAGCCTGATTAGGACAGGGTCCTACGAGCAGTACTTC
>TRBJ2-1|many|14|TRBV20-1|TRBD2
CSANSGRRFNEQFF
TGCAGTGCTAATAGCGGGAGACGGTTCAATGAGCAGTTCTTC
>TRBJ2-6|few|15|TRBV18|-
CASSPSRSGANVLTF
TGTGCCAGCTCACCGTCCAGGTCTGGGGCCAACGTCCTGACTTTC
>TRBJ2-1|many|11|TRBV18|-
CASSPANEQFF
TGTGCCAGCAGCCCTGCCAATGAGCAGTTCTTC